This T cell receptor (beta chain) was captured in a study of blood T cell repertoires in COVID-19. Overall study: Acute and convalescent COVID-19 specimens originated in the United States, Italy and Spain. The cDNA or gDNA used as material had been derived from T cells, B-cell-depleted T cells, or PBMCs.

In the study's own analysis: Amplifying reference gene primers gave estimates of nucleated cell counts. Clones were sequenced by immunoSEQ multiplex PCR, and TCRdb holds only the in-frame ones, with some missing. For V, J and clone size, that table is used; D and trimming come from the DNA. The sample lists 13,000 to 15,000 clones, over 75% seen once, with roughly 28% in the top ten. The clonotype comes from a human donor in a cohort sampled during active COVID-19. The sequencing sample was made of peripheral blood.

CDR3 residues: CASSLNGHSNQPQHF. The CDR3 DNA sequence: TGTGCCAGCAGCTTAAACGGTCATAGCAATCAGCCCCAGCATTTT. The gene calls are TRBV7-3 and TRBJ1-5; D is ambiguous. Between the trimmed V and J ends, which lost 1 base and 0 bases, there was a span of 7 bases. The germline V gene has CDR1 SGHTA and CDR2 FQGTGA. CDR3 length: 15 amino acids. The variable domain in full, completed from reference TRBV7-3 and TRBJ1-5, reads GAGVSQTPSNKVTEKGKYVELRCDPISGHTALYWYRQSLGQGPEFLIYFQGTGAADDSGLPNDRFFAVRPEGSVSTLKIQRTERGDSAVYLCASSLNGHSNQPQHFGDGTRLSIL.